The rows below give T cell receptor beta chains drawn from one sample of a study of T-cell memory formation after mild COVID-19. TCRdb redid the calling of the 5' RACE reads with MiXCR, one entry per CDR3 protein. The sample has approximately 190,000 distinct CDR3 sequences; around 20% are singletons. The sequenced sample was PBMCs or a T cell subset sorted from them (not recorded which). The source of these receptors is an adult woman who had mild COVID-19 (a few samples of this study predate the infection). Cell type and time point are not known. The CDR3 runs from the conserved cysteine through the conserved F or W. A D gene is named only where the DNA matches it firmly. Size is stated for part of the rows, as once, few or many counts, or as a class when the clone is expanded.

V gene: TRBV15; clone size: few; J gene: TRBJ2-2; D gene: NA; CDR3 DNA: TGTGCCACGGGGCGGGACACCGGGGAGCTGTTTTTT; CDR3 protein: CATGRDTGELFF
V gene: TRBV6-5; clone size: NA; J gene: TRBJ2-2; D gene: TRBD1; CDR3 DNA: TGTGCCAGCAGTTACTTCGGACAGGGGAGCACCGGGGAGCTGTTTTTT; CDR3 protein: CASSYFGQGSTGELFF
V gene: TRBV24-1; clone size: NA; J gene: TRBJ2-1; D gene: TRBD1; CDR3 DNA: TGTGCCACCAGTGATTCCAGGGGGCAGGACTACAATGAGCAGTTCTTC; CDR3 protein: CATSDSRGQDYNEQFF
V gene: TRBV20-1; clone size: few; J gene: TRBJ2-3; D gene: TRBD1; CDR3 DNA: TGCAGTGCTAGAGATCTAACAGGGGGGTCCCACACAGATACGCAGTATTTT; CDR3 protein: CSARDLTGGSHTDTQYF
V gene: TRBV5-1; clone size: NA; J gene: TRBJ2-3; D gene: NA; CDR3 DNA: TGCGCCAGCAGCCCTGGGACAAGTTCCTCTAGCACAGATACGCAGTATTTT; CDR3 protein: CASSPGTSSSSTDTQYF
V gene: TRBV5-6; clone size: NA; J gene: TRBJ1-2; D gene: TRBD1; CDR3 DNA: TGTGCCAGCAGCTTGAAGGACAGGGCCCTCTATGGCTACACCTTC; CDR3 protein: CASSLKDRALYGYTF
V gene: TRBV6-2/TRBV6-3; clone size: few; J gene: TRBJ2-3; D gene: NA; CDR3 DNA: TGTGCCAGCAGCCGGATAAGGGACCCCACAGATACGCAGTATTTT; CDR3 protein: CASSRIRDPTDTQYF
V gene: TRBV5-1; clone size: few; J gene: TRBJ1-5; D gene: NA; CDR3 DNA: TGCGCCAGCAGCTTGGACAGCCTGCAAGGGCCCCAGCATTTT; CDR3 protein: CASSLDSLQGPQHF
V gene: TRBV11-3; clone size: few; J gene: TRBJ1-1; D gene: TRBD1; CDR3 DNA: TGTGCCAGCAGCTTCTGGGACACAGGGGGGACTGAAGCTTTCTTT; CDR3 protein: CASSFWDTGGTEAFF
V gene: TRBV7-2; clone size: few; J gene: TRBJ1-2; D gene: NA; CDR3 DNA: TGTGCCAGCAGCTTAGCAGGGGGGCCTAACTATGGCTACACCTTC; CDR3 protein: CASSLAGGPNYGYTF
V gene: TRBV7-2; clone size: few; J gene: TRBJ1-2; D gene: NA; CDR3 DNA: TGTGCCAGCAGCTTAGGAACAGGTGTCCATGGCTACACCTTC; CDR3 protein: CASSLGTGVHGYTF
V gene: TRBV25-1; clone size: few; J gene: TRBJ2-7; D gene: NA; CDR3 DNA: TGTGCCAGCAGCGGGACGTTCTCCTACGAGCAGTACTTC; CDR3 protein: CASSGTFSYEQYF
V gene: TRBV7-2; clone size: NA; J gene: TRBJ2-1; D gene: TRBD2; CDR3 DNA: TGTGCCAGCAGCTTGGGGCCGGCGGGAGGCCACAATGAGCAGTTCTTC; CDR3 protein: CASSLGPAGGHNEQFF
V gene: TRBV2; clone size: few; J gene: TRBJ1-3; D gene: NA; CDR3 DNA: TGTGCCAGCAGTAGAGCTGGAAACACCATATATTTT; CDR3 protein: CASSRAGNTIYF
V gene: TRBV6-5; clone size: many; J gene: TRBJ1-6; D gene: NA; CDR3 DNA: TGTGCCAGCAGTTATACCGGACAGCCGGATTCACCCCTCCACTTT; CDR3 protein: CASSYTGQPDSPLHF
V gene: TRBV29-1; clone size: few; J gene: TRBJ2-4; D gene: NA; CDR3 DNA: TGCAGCGTCATGGGACGGCTAGCCAAAAACATTCAGTACTTC; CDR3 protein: CSVMGRLAKNIQYF
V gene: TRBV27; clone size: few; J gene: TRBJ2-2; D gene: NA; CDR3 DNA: TGTGCCAGCAATAACAGGGAGGACACCGGGGAGCTGTTTTTT; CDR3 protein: CASNNREDTGELFF
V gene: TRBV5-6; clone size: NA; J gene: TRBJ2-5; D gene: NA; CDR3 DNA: TGTGCCAGCAGCTTATCCATCCGGGGAGATTGGGAGACCCAGTACTTC; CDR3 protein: CASSLSIRGDWETQYF
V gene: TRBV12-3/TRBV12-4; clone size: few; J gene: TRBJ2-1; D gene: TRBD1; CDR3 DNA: TGTGCCAGCAGTGATGGACAGGGGTCGGGCAATGAGCAGTTCTTC; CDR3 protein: CASSDGQGSGNEQFF
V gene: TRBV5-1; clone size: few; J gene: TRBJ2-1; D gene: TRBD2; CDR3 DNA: TGCGCCAGCAGTCGAGGTAGCGGGGGGGCCTTAAATGAGCAGTTCTTC; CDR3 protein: CASSRGSGGALNEQFF
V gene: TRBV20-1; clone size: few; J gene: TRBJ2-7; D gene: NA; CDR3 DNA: TGCAGTGCTGGGCTCTACGAATTCGTAGGGGTGGTAGCCGGACCTACCCCTTACGAGCAGTACTTC; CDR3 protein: CSAGLYEFVGVVAGPTPYEQYF
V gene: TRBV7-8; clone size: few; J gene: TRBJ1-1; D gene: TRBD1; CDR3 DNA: TGTGCCAGCAGCTCACAGGACAGGGTCGCTGAAGCTTTCTTT; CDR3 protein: CASSSQDRVAEAFF
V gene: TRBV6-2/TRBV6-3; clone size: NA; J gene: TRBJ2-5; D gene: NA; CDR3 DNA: TGTGCCAGCAGTTACTCCGTCAGTCAGTACCAAGAGACCCAGTACTTC; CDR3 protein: CASSYSVSQYQETQYF
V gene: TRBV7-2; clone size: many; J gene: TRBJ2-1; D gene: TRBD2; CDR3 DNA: TGTGCCAGCCGCGGACTAGCGGGGGGGCCTAGCTCCTACAATGAGCAGTTCTTC; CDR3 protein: CASRGLAGGPSSYNEQFF
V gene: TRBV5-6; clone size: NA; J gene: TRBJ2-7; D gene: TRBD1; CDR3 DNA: TGTGCCAGCAGCTTAACCGGGACAGGGAACGAGCAGTACTTC; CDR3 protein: CASSLTGTGNEQYF
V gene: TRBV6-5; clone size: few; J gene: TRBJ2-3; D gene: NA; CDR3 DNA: TGTGCCAGCAGGCCCCGGCGTAGTGCGACAGATACGCAGTATTTT; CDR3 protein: CASRPRRSATDTQYF
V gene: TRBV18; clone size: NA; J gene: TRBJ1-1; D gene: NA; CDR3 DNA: TGTGCCAGCTCACCAAGACAGCTGGACACTGAAGCTTTCTTT; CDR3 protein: CASSPRQLDTEAFF
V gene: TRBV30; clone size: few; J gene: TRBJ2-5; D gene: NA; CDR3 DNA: TGTGCCTGGAGTATGCTGGGGCCGGAGACCCAGTACTTC; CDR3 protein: CAWSMLGPETQYF
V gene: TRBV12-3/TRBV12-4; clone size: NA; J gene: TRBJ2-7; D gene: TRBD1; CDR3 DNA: TGTGCCAGCACCTCGGACAGGGGGCGTCACGAGCAGTACTTC; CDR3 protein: CASTSDRGRHEQYF
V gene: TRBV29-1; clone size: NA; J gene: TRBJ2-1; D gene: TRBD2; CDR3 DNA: TGCAGCGCGGGACAGGGGACTAGCGGGAGTTATAGTGAGCAGTTCTTC; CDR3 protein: CSAGQGTSGSYSEQFF
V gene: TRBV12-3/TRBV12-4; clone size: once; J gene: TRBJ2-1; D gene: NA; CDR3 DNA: TGTGCCAGCAGCCGCCTCCTGACAGGCCCCAATGAGCAGTTCTTC; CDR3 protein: CASSRLLTGPNEQFF
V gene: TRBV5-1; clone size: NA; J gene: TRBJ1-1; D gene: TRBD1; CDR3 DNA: TGCGCCAGCAGCCTTCAGACAGGGGAAGCTTTCTTT; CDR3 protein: CASSLQTGEAFF
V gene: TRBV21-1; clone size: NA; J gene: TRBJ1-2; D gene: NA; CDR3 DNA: TGTGCCAGCAGCAGGAGGACGTGTGGAGATGGCTACACCTTC; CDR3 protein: CASSRRTCGDGYTF
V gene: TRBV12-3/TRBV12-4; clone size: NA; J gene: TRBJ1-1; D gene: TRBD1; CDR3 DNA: TGTGCCAGCAGGATTCAGGGGGCGGCGAACACTGAAGCTTTCTTT; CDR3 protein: CASRIQGAANTEAFF
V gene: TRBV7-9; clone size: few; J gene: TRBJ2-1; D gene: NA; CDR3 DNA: TGTGCCAGCAGTTTAGCCGTGGATGAGCAGTTCTTC; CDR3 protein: CASSLAVDEQFF
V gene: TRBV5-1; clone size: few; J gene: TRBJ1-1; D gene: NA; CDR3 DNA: TGCGCCAGCAGCCACGGGGTAGGGAACACTGAAGCTTTCTTT; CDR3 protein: CASSHGVGNTEAFF
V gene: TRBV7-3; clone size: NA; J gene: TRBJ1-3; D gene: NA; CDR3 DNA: TGTGCCAGCAGCTTAACCTTCGTCCGGACTATAAAAAACACCATATATTTT; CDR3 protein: CASSLTFVRTIKNTIYF
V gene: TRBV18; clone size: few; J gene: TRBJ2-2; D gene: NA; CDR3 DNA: TGTGCCAGCTCACGCCAACCCCTGGACACCGGGGAGCTGTTTTTT; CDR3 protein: CASSRQPLDTGELFF
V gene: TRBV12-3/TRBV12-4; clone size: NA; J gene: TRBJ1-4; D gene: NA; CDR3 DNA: TGTGCCAGCAGTCCTCCCGGGAGCCGGAATGAAAAACTGTTTTTT; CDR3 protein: CASSPPGSRNEKLFF
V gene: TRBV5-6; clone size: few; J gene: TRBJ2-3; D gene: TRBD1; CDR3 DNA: TGTGCCAGCAGTCCGGACAGGGGGCTTACAGATACGCAGTATTTT; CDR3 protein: CASSPDRGLTDTQYF
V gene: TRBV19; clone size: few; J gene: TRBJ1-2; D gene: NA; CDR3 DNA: TGTGCCAGTAGTCTGGGATCCAACTATGGCTACACCTTC; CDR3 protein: CASSLGSNYGYTF
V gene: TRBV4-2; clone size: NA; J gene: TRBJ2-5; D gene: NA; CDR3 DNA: TGTGCCAGCAGCCAGTCACAACAGCGGGAGACCCAGTACTTC; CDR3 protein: CASSQSQQRETQYF
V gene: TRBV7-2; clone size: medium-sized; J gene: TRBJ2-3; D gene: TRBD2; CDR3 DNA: TGTGCCAGCAGCCTGGCGGCTAGCGGGGGACTCAGCACAGATACGCAGTATTTT; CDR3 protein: CASSLAASGGLSTDTQYF
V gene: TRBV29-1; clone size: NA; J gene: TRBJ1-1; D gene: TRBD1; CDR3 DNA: TGCAGCGTTGGGACAGGGAGGAACACTGAAGCTTTCTTT; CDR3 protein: CSVGTGRNTEAFF
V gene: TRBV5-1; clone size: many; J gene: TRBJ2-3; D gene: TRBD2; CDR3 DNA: TGCGCCAGCAGCTCCCGCCCTGGCGGGGGGGCCGCGGATACGCAGTATTTT; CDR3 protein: CASSSRPGGGAADTQYF
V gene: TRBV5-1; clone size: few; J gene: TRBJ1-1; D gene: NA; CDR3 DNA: TGCGCCAGCAGCTTGGAGGCCCTGAGCACTGAAGCTTTCTTT; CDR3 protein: CASSLEALSTEAFF
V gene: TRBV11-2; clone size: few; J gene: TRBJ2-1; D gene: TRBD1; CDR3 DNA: TGTGCCAGCAGCTCATGGGACAGCCCCAATGAGCAGTTCTTC; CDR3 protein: CASSSWDSPNEQFF
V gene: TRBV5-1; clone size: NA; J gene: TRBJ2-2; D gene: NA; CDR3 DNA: TGCGCCAGCAGCTTGGCGGCCACCGGGGAGCTGTTTTTT; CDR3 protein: CASSLAATGELFF
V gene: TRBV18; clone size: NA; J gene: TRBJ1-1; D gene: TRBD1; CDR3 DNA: TGTGCCAGCTCACCAGGAGTGGCAGGGGGTGATACTGAAGCTTTCTTT; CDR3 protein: CASSPGVAGGDTEAFF
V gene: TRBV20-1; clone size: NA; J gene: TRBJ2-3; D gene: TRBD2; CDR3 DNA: TGCAGTGCTCCCCTTAGCGGGGATTTGGCAGATACGCAGTATTTT; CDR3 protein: CSAPLSGDLADTQYF